These 24 T cell receptor beta chains share one sample of origin, sequenced in a study of blood T cell repertoires in COVID-19. TCRdb keeps only in-frame clones here, not all; method: immunoSEQ multiplex PCR. The sample comprises some 120,000 clones, roughly 85% of which are singletons, and 1.3% to 1.5% rests with the top ten. Sequenced input: peripheral blood. The receptors derive from a man in his forties or fifties with acute or convalescent COVID-19.

The chain combines TRBV6-1 with TRBJ1-1; D uncertain. The CDR3 is 14 residues long. From germline, CDR1 is MNHNS and CDR2 SASEGT. V shed 4 bases and J shed 5 bases, with 14 bases lying between them. The CDR3 bases are TGTGCCAGCAGTGGAGCGGAGGAGAGGACTGAAGCTTTCTTT. Translating it yields CASSGAEERTEAFF.

The rearrangement uses TRBV30 and TRBJ1-4, with 11 nucleotides matching TRBD1. In germline, CDR1 is GTSNPN, CDR2 SVGIG (reference sequence). This CDR3 comprises 16 residues. V lost 0 bases, J lost 7 bases, and 7 bases stayed unmatched. The CDR3 nucleotides read TGTGCCTGGAGTGTAGGGACAGGGGGGCATGGTGAAAAACTGTTTTTT. It specifies CAWSVGTGGHGEKLFF. The full variable domain, in which reference TRBV30 and TRBJ1-4 provide the parts outside the CDR3, is SQTIHQWPATLVQPVGSPLSLECTVEGTSNPNLYWYRQAAGRGLQLLFYSVGIGQISSEVPQNLSASRPQDRQFILSSKKLLLSDSGFYLCAWSVGTGGHGEKLFFGSGTQLSVL.

This clone was seen a handful of times. The chain is built from TRBV7-3 and TRBJ2-2, with TRBD2 matching over 7 bases. The CDR3 has 15 amino acids. The V gene's germline CDR1 is SGHTA and CDR2 FQGTGA. Losses at the gene ends were 5 bases for V and 4 bases for J; bases not matched to a gene: 7. The CDR3 region has the DNA TGTGCCAGCAGCCCTAGCGGTGAGGCCACCGGGGAGCTGTTTTTT. It translates to CASSPSGEATGELFF.

This rearrangement joins TRBV5-1 to TRBJ1-1, with 10 bases identical to TRBD1. The V gene's germline CDR1 is SGHRS and CDR2 YFSETQ. This CDR3 has 16 amino acids. V was clipped by 2 bases and J by 1 base; unmatched bases: 5. This CDR3 reads CASSFGTGEGNTEAFF. The DNA of the CDR3 is TGCGCCAGCAGCTTTGGGACAGGGGAAGGGAACACTGAAGCTTTCTTT. The full variable domain, completed using reference TRBV5-1 and TRBJ1-1, is KAGVTQTPRYLIKTRGQQVTLSCSPISGHRSVSWYQQTPGQGLQFLFEYFSETQRNKGNFPGRFSGRQFSNSRSEMNVSTLELGDSALYLCASSFGTGEGNTEAFFGQGTRLTVV.

Worth noting for this clone: This same CDR3 is encoded by further DNA sequences in the sample. The V call is TRBV4-1, the J call TRBJ2-3; 8 nucleotides agree with TRBD2. From germline, CDR1 is MGHRA and CDR2 YSYEKL. The CDR3 has 14 amino acids. V shed 6 bases and J 0 bases; nucleotides not matched to a gene: 2. CDR3 nucleotide sequence: TGCGCCAGCAGGGAGCGGGGGAGCACAGATACGCAGTATTTT. Translating gives CASRERGSTDTQYF.

The rearrangement uses TRBV28 and TRBJ1-2; D is possibly TRBD1 (6 bases). Germline V lookup: CDR1 MDHEN, CDR2 SYDVKM. Trimming pared 0 bases from V and 4 bases from J, leaving 9 bases between. This CDR3 has 14 residues. The CDR3 DNA is TGTGCCAGCAGTTTATGGACAGGCGGCTATGGCTACACCTTC. Amino acids: CASSLWTGGYGYTF.

The table lists this clone with a few counts. The chain employs TRBV7-9 and TRBJ1-5; no clear D. This CDR3 is 13 amino acids long. V was pared by 0 bases and J by 11 bases, with 11 bases between. Looked up from germline, CDR1 is SEHNR and CDR2 is FQNEAQ (reference sequence). The CDR3 loop reads CASSLALGSSQHF. DNA of the CDR3: TGTGCCAGCAGCTTAGCGCTCGGGTCGTCCCAGCATTTT.

Regarding this clone: It is unclear where the CDR3 begins or ends on the DNA, so no DNA is shown, and the CDR3 is as TCRdb lists it. V is TRBV7-2 and J is TRBJ2-7; TRBD2 reflects the table's D call only, with no check against the DNA. The CDR3 numbers 16 amino acids, ends counted. The germline V gene has CDR1 SGHTA and CDR2 FQGNSA. The CDR3 loop reads CASSLVGFGAGGPPYF.

This sequence joins TRBV29-1 and TRBJ1-3; possibly TRBD1 for D (5 bases). This CDR3 contains 14 residues. Trimming took 6 bases from V and 2 from J, leaving 14 bases between them. CDR1 is SQVTM, CDR2 ANQGSEA, per germline. CDR3 nucleotides: TGCAGCGTGGAAACAGGCGAAGCTGGAAACACCATATATTTT. Protein sequence: CSVETGEAGNTIYF.

This chain uses TRBV19 with TRBJ2-5, with 11 nucleotides matching TRBD2. Germline trimming cut 1 base from V and 5 bases from J; bases unmatched to any gene: 9. The germline CDR1 and CDR2 sequences are LNHDA and SQIVND (reference sequence). CDR3 length: 17 amino acids. Here the CDR3 DNA reads TGTGCCAGTAGTATAGGGGCTAGCGGGAGGATTGTGGAGACCCAGTACTTC. It translates to CASSIGASGRIVETQYF.

The V gene is TRBV11-2, the J gene TRBJ2-6; 9 nucleotides agree with TRBD1. The germline V gene has CDR1 SGHAT and CDR2 FQNNGV. CDR3 length: 17 residues. The V gene end was trimmed by 4 bases and the J gene end by 1 base; junction bases not matched to a gene: 5. CDR3: CASSSTGGASGANVLTF. The CDR3 coding sequence is TGTGCCAGCAGCTCAACAGGGGGCGCTTCTGGGGCCAACGTCCTGACTTTC.

This chain links TRBV7-2 with TRBJ1-1; a weak D match, TRBD1 (5 bases). Germline-derived CDR1 and CDR2 are SGHTA and FQGNSA. CDR3 length equals 13 residues. Trimming left V 3 bases short and J 3 bases short, with 8 bases between. The CDR3: CASSFTGDTEAFF. The CDR3, as DNA: TGTGCCAGCAGCTTCACGGGGGACACTGAAGCTTTCTTT.

The V gene is TRBV3-1 (or the pseudogene TRBV3-2), the J gene TRBJ2-2; TRBD1 aligns across 9 bases. This CDR3 comprises 14 residues. Trimming removed 5 bases from V and 6 bases from J; junction bases left unmatched: 4. Germline-derived CDR1 and CDR2 are LGHDT and YNNKEL (reference sequence). The CDR3 spells CASSDRQGAGELFF. For the CDR3, the DNA is TGTGCCAGCAGCGACCGACAGGGGGCCGGGGAGCTGTTTTTT.

The chain carries TRBV5-1 and TRBJ1-3; 7 bases agree with TRBD1. CDR1 is SGHRS, CDR2 YFSETQ, per germline. The CDR3 runs to 15 residues. Trimming removed 5 bases from V and 0 bases from J; junction bases left unmatched: 5. CDR3 DNA sequence: TGCGCCAGCAGGATAGGGGACAGCTCTGGAAACACCATATATTTT. Translating it yields CASRIGDSSGNTIYF. The variable domain in full, with the rest retrieved from reference TRBV5-1 and TRBJ1-3, is KAGVTQTPRYLIKTRGQQVTLSCSPISGHRSVSWYQQTPGQGLQFLFEYFSETQRNKGNFPGRFSGRQFSNSRSEMNVSTLELGDSALYLCASRIGDSSGNTIYFGEGSWLTVV.

The genes are TRBV2 and TRBJ1-2, with D possibly being TRBD1 (5 bases). Looked up from germline, CDR1 is SNHLY and CDR2 is FYNNEI. The CDR3 totals 15 residues. Trimming took off 7 bases at V and 8 bases at J, with 23 bases between the two ends. This chain's CDR3 is CASTTLGGGAEGYTF. CDR3 sequence (DNA): TGTGCCAGCACCACCCTCGGTGGAGGGGCGGAGGGCTACACCTTC.

The chain joins TRBV10-3 to TRBJ2-7; no clear D gene. Trimming pared 4 bases from V and 3 bases from J, leaving 16 bases between. There are 15 residues in the CDR3. Germline loops: CDR1 ENHRY, CDR2 SYGVKD. The CDR3 reads CAISAQDSIGYEQYF. In nucleotides, the CDR3 is TGTGCCATCAGTGCTCAGGATTCGATCGGCTACGAGCAGTACTTC.

This chain links TRBV3-1 (or the pseudogene TRBV3-2) with TRBJ2-1; tentatively, D is TRBD1 (6 bases). Trimming took 0 bases from V and 7 from J, leaving 13 bases between them. Germline assignment: CDR1 LGHDT and CDR2 YNNKEL (reference sequence). CDR3 length equals 15 residues. CDR3 nucleotide sequence: TGTGCCAGCAGCCAAGATGCGCAGGGGATTAATGAGCAGTTCTTC. It encodes CASSQDAQGINEQFF.

The rearrangement links TRBV27 to TRBJ1-1; a possible D gene is TRBD1 (5 bases). The V end lost 3 bases, the J end lost 1 base, and 18 bases lay between the germline ends. Germline loops: CDR1 MNHEY, CDR2 SMNVEV (reference sequence). The CDR3 spans 17 residues. The CDR3 region is CASSFRQGLKGNTEAFF. CDR3 sequence (DNA): TGTGCCAGCAGTTTCCGGCAGGGACTAAAGGGGAACACTGAAGCTTTCTTT.

V is TRBV27 and J is TRBJ2-5; 12 bases are shared with TRBD1. This CDR3 region has 17 residues. Germline CDR1 is MNHEY and CDR2 is SMNVEV (reference sequence). The junction had 12 bases not matched to a gene; V was cut back by 5 bases and J by 5 bases. The CDR3 nucleotides read TGTGCCAGCAGTCATACAAGGGACAGGGGGCCGAAGGAGACCCAGTACTTC. Translation: CASSHTRDRGPKETQYF.

The chain combines TRBV2 with TRBJ1-1; 11 bases map to TRBD1. The CDR3 extends over 14 amino acids. Trimming took 9 bases from V and 5 from J; bases not matched to a gene: 8. Germline V gene lookup returns CDR1 SNHLY and CDR2 FYNNEI. CDR3 protein: CASTGTGGFTEAFF. The CDR3 DNA reads TGTGCCAGTACTGGGACAGGGGGATTTACTGAAGCTTTCTTT. Full variable domain (missing parts from reference TRBV2 and TRBJ1-1): EPEVTQTPSHQVTQMGQEVILRCVPISNHLYFYWYRQILGQKVEFLVSFYNNEISEKSEIFDDQFSVERPDGSNFTLKIRSTKLEDSAMYFCASTGTGGFTEAFFGQGTRLTVV.

The CDR3 region has the DNA TGTGCCAGCAGCTTAGTAGGGGTGGAGGGGCTAGGATACGAGCAGTACTTC. The encoded protein is CASSLVGVEGLGYEQYF. The chain carries TRBV7-9 and TRBJ2-7; D perhaps matches TRBD2 (6 bases). With 1 base removed from V and 4 bases from J, the gap between germline ends came to 20 bases. The CDR3 totals 17 residues. Germline values: CDR1 SEHNR, CDR2 FQNEAQ (reference sequence).

CDR3 sequence (DNA): TGTGCCAGTAGTACCGGACTACACCACACTGGGGAGACCCAGTACTTC. It yields the protein CASSTGLHHTGETQYF. This chain uses TRBV19 with TRBJ2-5; weak D call: TRBD2 (6 bases). The germline V and J ends were trimmed by 4 bases and 5 bases, with 20 bases remaining between them. This CDR3 is built from 16 residues. From germline, CDR1 is LNHDA and CDR2 SQIVND (reference sequence). Using reference TRBV19 and TRBJ2-5 for the parts outside the CDR3, the full variable domain is DGGITQSPKYLFRKEGQNVTLSCEQNLNHDAMYWYRQDPGQGLRLIYYSQIVNDFQKGDIAEGYSVSREKKESFPLTVTSAQKNPTAFYLCASSTGLHHTGETQYFGPGTRLLVL.

The rearrangement joins TRBV19 to TRBJ1-5; TRBD1 aligns across 9 bases. V dropped 4 bases and J dropped 5; count of bases not matched to a gene: 12. This CDR3 region has 17 residues. CDR1 and CDR2 (germline): LNHDA, SQIVND (reference sequence). DNA of the CDR3: TGTGCCAGTAGTAGTGTGGTGTTGACAGGGGGGGATCAGCCCCAGCATTTT. Translation gives CASSSVVLTGGDQPQHF.

V is TRBV18 and J is TRBJ2-7; 8 nucleotides align to TRBD1. CDR3 length equals 14 residues. Germline loops: CDR1 KGHSH, CDR2 LQKENI. V dropped 4 bases and J dropped 2; count of bases not matched to a gene: 4. CDR3 sequence: CASSQGQETYEQYF. CDR3 sequence (DNA): TGTGCCAGCTCACAGGGACAGGAAACCTACGAGCAGTACTTC.